What follows is one T cell receptor beta chain and its context. The target antigen is unknown. The record originates from a study of post-analysis software for immune sequencing data. Study findings and constraints: In patients, TRBV5-6, TRBV5-1 and TRBV20-1 belonged to roughly five TRBV segments found more frequently than in controls.

Carried by the TCR beta cDNA libraries were unique molecular identifiers. TCRdb independently ran MiXCR on the PCR reads; one entry per CDR3 protein. The sample contains 650,000 to 850,000 distinct CDR3 sequences, around 45% of which appear only once. This CDR3 region has 15 residues. CDR1 is SGHTA and CDR2 is FQGNSA in the germline V gene. The chain combines TRBV7-2 with TRBJ1-5, with TRBD1 as a possible D gene (6 bases). The DNA end is a closer match to TRBJ1-1, so the J assignment may be wrong. Sequenced input: blood. The receptor comes from a girl between 10 and 17 years old with multiple sclerosis. The CDR3 DNA is TGTGCCAGCAGCTTAGCTCCGGGCCGACAGGCTGAAGCTTTCTTT. It yields the protein CASSLAPGRQAEAFF.